Listed below are T cell receptor beta chains from one sample, sequenced in a study of shared clonotypes between healthy human individuals. Assay: immunoSEQ multiplex PCR; the TCRdb copy retains only in-frame clones and omits some. The sample carries almost 750,000 clones, 72% recorded once. Sequencing was carried out using memory CD4+ T cells sorted from blood. Receptors originate from a woman aged 25 to 39 in good health. Both conserved end residues are part of each CDR3. The D gene is left open where the match is weak. Size is omitted from some rows. Given values are once, few, many or a class for expanded clones.

V gene	J gene	clone size	D gene	CDR3 protein	CDR3 DNA
TRBV5-6	TRBJ1-1	-	TRBD1	CASSLFGGTDKMNTEAFF	TGTGCCAGCAGCCTATTTGGCGGGACAGATAAAATGAACACTGAAGCTTTCTTT
TRBV5-1	TRBJ2-5	few	-	CASSLALGQETQYF	TGCGCCAGCAGCTTGGCTTTGGGGCAAGAGACCCAGTACTTC
TRBV28	TRBJ2-1	-	-	CASSSRERTYNEQFF	TGTGCCAGCAGCTCACGGGAGCGAACCTACAATGAGCAGTTCTTC
TRBV5-1	TRBJ2-1	few	-	CASSMDSSSYNEQFF	TGCGCCAGCAGCATGGACAGCTCCTCCTACAATGAGCAGTTCTTC
TRBV18	TRBJ2-7	-	-	CASSPGDNQYF	TGTGCCAGCTCACCCGGTGATAATCAGTACTTC
TRBV7-3	TRBJ2-1	-	-	CASSLTDLKGNEQFF	TGTGCCAGCAGCTTAACGGACTTAAAGGGCAATGAGCAGTTCTTC
TRBV7-7	TRBJ2-5	few	-	CASSLIGDAQTQYF	TGTGCCAGCAGCTTAATCGGGGACGCCCAAACCCAGTACTTC
TRBV6-5	TRBJ2-2	-	-	CASGWGELFF	TGTGCCAGCGGTTGGGGGGAGCTGTTTTTT
TRBV7-2	TRBJ2-1	-	-	CASSLQRDSHEQFF	TGTGCCAGCAGCTTACAGAGGGATTCCCATGAGCAGTTCTTC
TRBV28	TRBJ2-7	-	-	CASSLWLGRYEQYF	TGTGCCAGCAGTTTATGGTTGGGTAGGTACGAGCAGTACTTC
TRBV28	TRBJ1-4	-	-	CASTDGRINEKLFF	TGTGCCAGCACCGACGGGCGGATTAATGAAAAACTGTTTTTT
TRBV7-9	TRBJ1-2	once	-	CASSLGINYGYTF	TGTGCCAGCAGCTTAGGTATAAACTATGGCTACACCTTC
TRBV19	TRBJ2-1	-	-	CASSIDSAANSYNEQFF	TGTGCCAGTAGTATTGATTCCGCAGCCAACTCCTACAATGAGCAGTTCTTC